This T cell receptor (beta chain) derives from a study of shared clonotypes between healthy human individuals. Terminally differentiated effector memory CD45RA+ cells were excluded by CCR7 positive selection of CD45RO-negative cells. The authors ran the assay at deep level. The assay was immunoSEQ multiplex PCR, and TCRdb's table has in-frame clones only and misses some. The sample has roughly 1,800,000 clones, about 94% seen once. Broader study findings: An effect of sequencing depth on clonotype sharing among donors was expected. The genetic and exposure-history diversity represented was limited by few donors.

Comment on this clone: Its antigen is as yet unknown.

Material for sequencing was naive CD8+ T cells sorted from blood. The TCR comes from a man aged 18 to 29 in good health.

The DNA for the CDR3 is TGTGCCAGCAGCGACAGGGATGGGGGCACAGATACGCAGTATTTT. It codes for CASSDRDGGTDTQYF. This chain joins TRBV27 and TRBJ2-3; TRBD1 agrees at 7 bases. Germline trimming cut 6 bases from V and 1 base from J; bases unmatched to any gene: 7. The germline CDR1 and CDR2 sequences are MNHEY and SMNVEV (reference sequence). This CDR3 comprises 15 residues.